The rows below give T cell receptor beta chains drawn from one sample of a study of shared clonotypes between healthy human individuals. Assay: immunoSEQ multiplex PCR; the TCRdb copy retains only in-frame clones and omits some. The table has 530,000 or so clones, 60% to 80% seen once. Sequenced input: PBMCs. Receptors originate from a woman in her thirties or forties in good health. Some clones in this sample may be carry-over from other donors' samples. The CDR3 runs from the conserved cysteine through the conserved F or W. A D gene is named only where the DNA matches it firmly. Clone size appears in some rows only: once, few, many, or a class for an expanded clone.

CDR3	DNA	size	J	V	D
CASSYMSVGEETQYF	TGTGCCAGCAGTTACATGAGCGTCGGAGAAGAGACCCAGTACTTC	-	TRBJ2-5	TRBV28	-
CATPGGVVQETQYF	TGTGCCACCCCGGGGGGGGTCGTTCAAGAGACCCAGTACTTC	-	TRBJ2-5	TRBV6-1	TRBD2
CASSYGVYEQYF	TGTGCCAGCAGCTATGGAGTCTACGAGCAGTACTTC	-	TRBJ2-7	TRBV5-6	-
CSVVVSQSEAFF	TGCAGCGTTGTGGTCTCCCAAAGTGAAGCTTTCTTT	few	TRBJ1-1	TRBV29-1	-
CASSPSAGEISYEQYF	TGTGCCAGCAGCCCCTCCGCGGGGGAGATTTCCTACGAGCAGTACTTC	-	TRBJ2-7	TRBV27	TRBD2
CASSSWTDMNTEAFF	TGTGCCAGCAGTTCCTGGACAGACATGAACACTGAAGCTTTCTTT	-	TRBJ1-1	TRBV28	-
CARRDGSSYNSPLHF	TGTGCCCGCCGGGACGGTAGCTCCTATAATTCACCCCTCCACTTT	-	TRBJ1-6	TRBV30	-
CASNPRVADTGELFF	TGTGCCAGCAATCCGAGGGTGGCAGATACCGGGGAGCTGTTTTTT	-	TRBJ2-2	TRBV2	-
CASSAGTSGFSGELFF	TGTGCCAGCAGCGCCGGGACTAGCGGGTTTTCGGGGGAGCTGTTTTTT	-	TRBJ2-2	TRBV5-6	TRBD2
CASSVEGQRTEQYF	TGTGCCAGCAGCGTAGAGGGACAACGGACTGAGCAGTACTTC	-	TRBJ2-7	TRBV9	-
CASSDTGTETQYF	TGTGCCAGTAGTGACACTGGAACGGAGACCCAGTACTTC	-	TRBJ2-5	TRBV19	-
CASSLGTDLAKNIQYF	TGTGCCAGCAGTCTCGGGACGGACTTAGCCAAAAACATTCAGTACTTC	-	TRBJ2-4	TRBV28	-
CASSQGQGREQYF	TGCGCCAGCAGCCAGGGACAGGGTCGGGAGCAGTACTTC	once	TRBJ2-7	TRBV4-3	TRBD1
CASVASANTGELFF	TGTGCCAGCGTGGCTAGCGCTAACACCGGGGAGCTGTTTTTT	-	TRBJ2-2	TRBV7-6	-
CAGGVGQPQHF	TGTGCTGGGGGGGTCGGCCAGCCCCAGCATTTT	-	TRBJ1-5	TRBV7-3	-
CASSERSSGGEQFF	TGTGCCAGCAGTGAAAGGAGTAGCGGAGGGGAGCAGTTCTTC	-	TRBJ2-1	TRBV6-4	-
CASSFVGEVSPLHF	TGTGCCAGCAGCTTCGTAGGGGAGGTTTCACCCCTCCACTTT	-	TRBJ1-6	TRBV5-6	-
CASGDGNTDTQYF	TGTGCCAGCGGTGACGGGAACACAGATACGCAGTATTTT	-	TRBJ2-3	TRBV28	-
CASSKAGGGHLQPRYEQYF	TGTGCCAGCAGCAAAGCGGGGGGGGGTCACCTCCAACCCCGATACGAGCAGTACTTC	-	TRBJ2-7	TRBV21-1	-
CASSLGTSVGSYEQYF	TGCGCCAGCAGCTTAGGGACTAGCGTCGGCTCCTACGAGCAGTACTTC	-	TRBJ2-7	TRBV4-1	TRBD2
CASSMGQNQPQHF	TGTGCCAGTAGTATGGGACAAAATCAGCCCCAGCATTTT	-	TRBJ1-5	TRBV19	-
CASSTQGGLNTEAFF	TGTGCCAGCAGTACCCAGGGGGGCCTCAACACTGAAGCTTTCTTT	-	TRBJ1-1	TRBV28	TRBD1
CASSLSGGDEKLFF	TGTGCCAGCAGCTTATCAGGAGGTGATGAAAAACTGTTTTTT	-	TRBJ1-4	TRBV7-3	-
CASSPSLLSSYNEQFF	TGCGCCAGCAGCCCCTCACTACTAAGCTCCTACAATGAGCAGTTCTTC	-	TRBJ2-1	TRBV4-1	-
CASSSPGPYEQYF	TGTGCCAGCAGTTCACCCGGTCCCTACGAGCAGTACTTC	-	TRBJ2-7	TRBV27	-
CASSLGGLARKFF	TGCGCCAGCAGCTTGGGGGGACTAGCGCGGAAGTTCTTC	-	TRBJ2-1	TRBV5-1	TRBD2
CSVAFLPDGELFF	TGCAGCGTTGCGTTTCTACCCGACGGGGAGCTGTTTTTT	-	TRBJ2-2	TRBV29-1	-
CASSTANTEAFF	TGTGCCAGCAGTACAGCGAACACTGAAGCTTTCTTT	once	TRBJ1-1	TRBV6-5	-
CASSLGGQGVTEAFF	TGTGCCAGCAGTCTCGGGGGACAGGGGGTCACTGAAGCTTTCTTT	-	TRBJ1-1	TRBV28	TRBD1
CASSRNQHSYEQYF	TGTGCCAGCAGTCGAAACCAACACTCCTACGAGCAGTACTTC	-	TRBJ2-7	TRBV27	-
CASSESPTANTDTQYF	TGTGCCAGCAGTGAATCACCGACAGCAAACACAGATACGCAGTATTTT	-	TRBJ2-3	TRBV25-1	-
CASSYTHRDTQYF	TGTGCCAGCAGTTACACCCACCGAGATACGCAGTATTTT	-	TRBJ2-3	TRBV6-5	-
CASSATGDPGADTQYF	TGTGCCAGCAGCGCGACCGGGGACCCTGGGGCAGATACGCAGTATTTT	-	TRBJ2-3	TRBV5-4	-